The present T cell receptor (beta chain) was sequenced within a study of blood T cell repertoires in COVID-19. On the study more broadly: Italy, Spain and the United States were the sources of the convalescent and acute COVID-19 samples. Nucleic acid was either cDNA or gDNA, and it came from T cells, B-cell-depleted T cells, or PBMCs.

This clone has a single count. Per the authors' pipeline: Amplifying reference gene primers gave estimates of nucleated cell counts. The data were produced by immunoSEQ multiplex PCR, yet TCRdb's version contains in-frame clones alone and is incomplete. Clone size and the V and J calls come from that table; the DNA yielded D and trimming. Of about 190,000 clones in the sample, roughly 80% were seen once. This CDR3 is 15 amino acids long. Germline CDR1 is SGHNT and CDR2 is YENEEA. The J segment lost 8 bases and the V segment lost 3 bases, leaving 6 bases of the junction unmatched. The source material was peripheral blood. V gene TRBV11-3 combines with J gene TRBJ2-1, with 11 bases matching TRBD2. The sequence derives from a man aged 45-65 years who had recovered from COVID-19. DNA of the CDR3: TGTGCCAGCAGCTTTACTAGCGGGGGCCGGGATGAGCAGTTCTTC. Protein sequence: CASSFTSGGRDEQFF.